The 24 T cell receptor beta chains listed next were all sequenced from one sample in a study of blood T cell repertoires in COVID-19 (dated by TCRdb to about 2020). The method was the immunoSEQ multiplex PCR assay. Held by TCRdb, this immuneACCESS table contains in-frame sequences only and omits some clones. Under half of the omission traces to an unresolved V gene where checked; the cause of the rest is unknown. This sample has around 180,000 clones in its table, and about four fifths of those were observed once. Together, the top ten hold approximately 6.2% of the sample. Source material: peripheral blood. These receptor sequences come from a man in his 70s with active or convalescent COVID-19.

Written as DNA, the CDR3 is TGTGCCAGCAGCGTAGTTCGGGGGAGAGGGACAGATACGCAGTATTTT. As protein: CASSVVRGRGTDTQYF. This chain uses TRBV9 with TRBJ2-3, with a possible D match to TRBD2 (6 bases). The CDR3 contains 16 residues. V shed 0 bases and J shed 3 bases, with 14 bases lying between them. CDR1 is SGDLS and CDR2 is YYNGEE in the germline V gene.

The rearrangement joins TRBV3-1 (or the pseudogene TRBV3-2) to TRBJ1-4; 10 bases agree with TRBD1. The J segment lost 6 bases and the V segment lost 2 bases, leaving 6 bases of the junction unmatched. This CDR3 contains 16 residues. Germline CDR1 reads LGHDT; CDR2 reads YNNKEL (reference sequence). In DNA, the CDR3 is TGTGCCAGCAGCCAACCAGGGACAGGGGTCCATGAAAAACTGTTTTTT. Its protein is CASSQPGTGVHEKLFF.

This CDR3 reads CASRRTAVHTDTQYF. CDR3 DNA sequence: TGTGCCAGCAGGAGAACAGCGGTACACACAGATACGCAGTATTTT. V and J are TRBV6-5 and TRBJ2-3; possible D gene TRBD2, 5 bases. Germline V gives CDR1 MNHEY, CDR2 SVGAGI. The V end was cut by 6 bases, the J end by 2 bases, with 15 bases between. The CDR3 totals 15 residues.

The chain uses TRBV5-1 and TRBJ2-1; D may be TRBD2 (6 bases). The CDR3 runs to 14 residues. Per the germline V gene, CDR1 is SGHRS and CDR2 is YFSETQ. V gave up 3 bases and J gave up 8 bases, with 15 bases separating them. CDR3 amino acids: CASSSGGMGDEQFF. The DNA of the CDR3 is TGCGCCAGCAGCTCTGGCGGGATGGGGGATGAGCAGTTCTTC.

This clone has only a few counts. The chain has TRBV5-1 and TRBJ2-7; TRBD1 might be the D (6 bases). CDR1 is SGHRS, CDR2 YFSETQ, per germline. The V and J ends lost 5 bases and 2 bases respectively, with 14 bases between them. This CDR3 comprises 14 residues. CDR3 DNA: TGCGCCAGCAGTGGGGCAGGGGATACCTACGAGCAGTACTTC. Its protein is CASSGAGDTYEQYF. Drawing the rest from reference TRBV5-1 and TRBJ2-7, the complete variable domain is KAGVTQTPRYLIKTRGQQVTLSCSPISGHRSVSWYQQTPGQGLQFLFEYFSETQRNKGNFPGRFSGRQFSNSRSEMNVSTLELGDSALYLCASSGAGDTYEQYFGPGTRLTVT.

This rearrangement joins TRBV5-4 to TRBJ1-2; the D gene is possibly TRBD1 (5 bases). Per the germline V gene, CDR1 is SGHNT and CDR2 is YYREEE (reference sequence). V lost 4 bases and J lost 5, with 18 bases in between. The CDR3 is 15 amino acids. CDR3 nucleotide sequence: TGTGCCAGCAGCCTAGCCCGGGACGGAGGGTATGGCTACACCTTC. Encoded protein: CASSLARDGGYGYTF.

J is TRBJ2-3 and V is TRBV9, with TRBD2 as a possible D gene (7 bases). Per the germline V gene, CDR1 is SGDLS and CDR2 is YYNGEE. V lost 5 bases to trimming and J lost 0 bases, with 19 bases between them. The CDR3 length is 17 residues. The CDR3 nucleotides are TGTGCCAGCAGTGGGGGGCGCGGGGGCGGAAGCACAGATACGCAGTATTTT. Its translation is CASSGGRGGGSTDTQYF.

DNA for the CDR3: TGTGCCAGTAGTATATTGGCAGGGGGCAATGAGCAGTACTTC. Its protein product is CASSILAGGNEQYF. The J gene is TRBJ2-7, the V gene TRBV19; 8 bases align to TRBD1. The germline V gene has CDR1 LNHDA and CDR2 SQIVND (reference sequence). CDR3 length: 14 amino acids. The trim removed 2 bases at V and 7 bases at J, leaving 7 bases unmatched.

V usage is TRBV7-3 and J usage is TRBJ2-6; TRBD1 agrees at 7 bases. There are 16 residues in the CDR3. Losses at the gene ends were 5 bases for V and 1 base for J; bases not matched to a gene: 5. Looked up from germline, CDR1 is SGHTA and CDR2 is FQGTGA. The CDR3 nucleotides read TGTGCCAGCAGCCGTCTGACAGGGTCTGGGGCCAACGTCCTGACTTTC. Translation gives CASSRLTGSGANVLTF. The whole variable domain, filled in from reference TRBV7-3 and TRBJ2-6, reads GAGVSQTPSNKVTEKGKYVELRCDPISGHTALYWYRQSLGQGPEFLIYFQGTGAADDSGLPNDRFFAVRPEGSVSTLKIQRTERGDSAVYLCASSRLTGSGANVLTFGAGSRLTVL.

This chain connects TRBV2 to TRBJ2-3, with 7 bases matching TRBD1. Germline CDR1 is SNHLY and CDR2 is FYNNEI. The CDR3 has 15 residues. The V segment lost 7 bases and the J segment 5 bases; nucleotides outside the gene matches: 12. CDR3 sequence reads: CASTLGGRVGDTQYF. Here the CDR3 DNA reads TGTGCCAGCACCCTAGGGGGCAGGGTGGGAGATACGCAGTATTTT.

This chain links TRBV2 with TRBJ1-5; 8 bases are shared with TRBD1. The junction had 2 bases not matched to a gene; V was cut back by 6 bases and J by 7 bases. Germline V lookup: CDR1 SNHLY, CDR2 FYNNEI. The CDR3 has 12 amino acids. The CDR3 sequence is CASRDRVQPQHF. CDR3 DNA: TGTGCCAGCAGGGACAGGGTGCAGCCCCAGCATTTT. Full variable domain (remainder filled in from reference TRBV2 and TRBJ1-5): EPEVTQTPSHQVTQMGQEVILRCVPISNHLYFYWYRQILGQKVEFLVSFYNNEISEKSEIFDDQFSVERPDGSNFTLKIRSTKLEDSAMYFCASRDRVQPQHFGDGTRLSIL.

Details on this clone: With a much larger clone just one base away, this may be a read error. CDR3 sequence (DNA): TGTGCCAGCAGTACCGGGACAGATAATTCACCCCTCCACTTT. Its protein is CASSTGTDNSPLHF. The chain employs TRBV19 and TRBJ1-6; 7 nucleotides align to TRBD1. The CDR3 is 14 amino acids. Germline V gene sequence: CDR1 LNHDA, CDR2 SQIVND (reference sequence).

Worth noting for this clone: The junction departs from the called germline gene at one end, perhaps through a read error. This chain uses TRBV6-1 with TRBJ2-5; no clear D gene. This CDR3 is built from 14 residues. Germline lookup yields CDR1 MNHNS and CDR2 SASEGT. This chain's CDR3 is CASTEVGRKETQYF. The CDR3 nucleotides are TGTGCCAGCACTGAAGTGGGCAGGAAAGAGACCCAGTACTTC.

Here the CDR3 reads CSVVKGAPYEQYF. The CDR3 DNA reads TGCAGCGTTGTGAAAGGGGCCCCCTACGAGCAGTACTTC. This chain connects TRBV29-1 to TRBJ2-7, with D possibly TRBD1 on 5 matching bases. Per germline, CDR1 SQVTM and CDR2 ANQGSEA. CDR3 length: 13 residues. The ends were cut back, 4 bases at V and 2 bases at J, with 12 bases in the middle.

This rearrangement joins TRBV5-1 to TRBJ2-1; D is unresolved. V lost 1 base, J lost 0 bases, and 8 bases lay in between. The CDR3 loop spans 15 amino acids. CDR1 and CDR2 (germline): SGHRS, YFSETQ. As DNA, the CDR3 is TGCGCCAGCAGCTTGTGGAGCGACTCCTACAATGAGCAGTTCTTC. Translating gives CASSLWSDSYNEQFF.

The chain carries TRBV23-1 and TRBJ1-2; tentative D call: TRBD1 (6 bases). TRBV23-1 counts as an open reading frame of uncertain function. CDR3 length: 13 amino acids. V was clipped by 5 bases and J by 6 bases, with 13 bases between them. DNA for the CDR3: TGCGCCAGCAGTGTCCGGACAGCCCATGGCTACACCTTC. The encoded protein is CASSVRTAHGYTF.

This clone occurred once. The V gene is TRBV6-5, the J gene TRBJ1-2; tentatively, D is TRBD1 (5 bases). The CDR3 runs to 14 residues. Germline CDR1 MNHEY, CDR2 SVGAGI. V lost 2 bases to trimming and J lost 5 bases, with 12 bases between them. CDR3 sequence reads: CASSYLAGFYGYTF. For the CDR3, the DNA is TGTGCCAGCAGTTACCTTGCAGGGTTTTATGGCTACACCTTC.

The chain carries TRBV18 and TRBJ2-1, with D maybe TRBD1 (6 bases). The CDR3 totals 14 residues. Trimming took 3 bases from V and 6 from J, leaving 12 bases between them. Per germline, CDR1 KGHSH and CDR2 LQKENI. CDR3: CASSPQTGLNEQFF. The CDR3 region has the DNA TGTGCCAGCTCACCGCAAACAGGGCTCAATGAGCAGTTCTTC.

The CDR3 DNA is TGTGCCAGCAGTGCCCGACAGGGAGCAAACACCATATATTTT. This translates into CASSARQGANTIYF. The V call is TRBV2, the J call TRBJ1-3; 7 nucleotides agree with TRBD1. There are 14 residues in the CDR3. V dropped 4 bases and J dropped 6; count of bases not matched to a gene: 6. Germline assignment: CDR1 SNHLY and CDR2 FYNNEI.

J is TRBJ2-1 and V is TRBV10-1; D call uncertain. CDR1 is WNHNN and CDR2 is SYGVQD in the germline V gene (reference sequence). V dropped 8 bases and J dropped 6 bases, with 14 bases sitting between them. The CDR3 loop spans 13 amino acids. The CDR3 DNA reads TGCGCCAGCTCCCCAATCCCCGGCAATGAGCAGTTCTTC. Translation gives CASSPIPGNEQFF.

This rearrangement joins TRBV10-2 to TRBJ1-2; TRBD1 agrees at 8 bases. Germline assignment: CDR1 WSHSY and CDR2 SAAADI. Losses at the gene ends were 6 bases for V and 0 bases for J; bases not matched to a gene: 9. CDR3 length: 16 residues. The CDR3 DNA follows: TGCGCCAGCAGCGAGGACAGGGTGCCTGCTAACTATGGCTACACCTTC. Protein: CASSEDRVPANYGYTF.

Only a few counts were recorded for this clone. CDR3 region: CASSWKGGDTEAFF. CDR3 coding DNA: TGTGCCAGCAGTTGGAAAGGGGGCGATACTGAAGCTTTCTTT. V is TRBV27 and J is TRBJ1-1, with 7 bases matching TRBD1. This CDR3 spans 14 amino acids. The trim removed 4 bases at V and 5 bases at J, leaving 7 bases unmatched. Germline V gene lookup returns CDR1 MNHEY and CDR2 SMNVEV (reference sequence).

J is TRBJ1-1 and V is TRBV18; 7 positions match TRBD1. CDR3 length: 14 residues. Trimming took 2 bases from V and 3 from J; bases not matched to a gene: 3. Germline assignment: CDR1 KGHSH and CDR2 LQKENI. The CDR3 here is CASSPFDRDTEAFF. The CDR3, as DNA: TGTGCCAGCTCACCATTTGACAGGGACACTGAAGCTTTCTTT.

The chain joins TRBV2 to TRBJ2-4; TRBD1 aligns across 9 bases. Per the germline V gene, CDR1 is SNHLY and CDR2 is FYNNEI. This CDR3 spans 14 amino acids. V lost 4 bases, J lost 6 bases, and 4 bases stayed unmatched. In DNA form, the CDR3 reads TGTGCCAGCAGTGGACAGGGGGAAAGAAACATTCAGTACTTC. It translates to CASSGQGERNIQYF.